This T cell receptor beta chain was recorded in a study of T cell responses to AZD1222 COVID-19 vaccine listed by TCRdb under 2021. With respect to the entire study: A total of 240 or so trial participants underwent TCR sequencing, of whom nearly 210 had received two doses of AZD1222 and some 26 had received two doses of the MenACWY control vaccine. Enrollment into the trials was organized by age into subgroups of 18-55, 56-69 and 70-plus years, and those subgroups contained about 160, 30 and 59 TCR-sequenced participants, respectively. General findings and caveats noted by the study authors: Reportedly, almost half of the unique spike-specific TCRs recognized epitopes lying outside the regions that are mutated in the B.1.351 and B.1.1.7 variants. Conclusions about previously exposed vaccinees were limited because only six AZD1222 recipients were SARS-CoV-2 seropositive at baseline. In the small 56-69-year group, the increase in depth fell short of significance, most likely because of low power. The vaccine-associated CD4 TCRs covered the entire spike protein, and the dominant responses fell in regions 160-218 and 743-854. Spike-specific TCR breadth and depth rose significantly after two AZD1222 doses compared with day 0 and with MenACWY recipients. Because no day 14 peak-response samples were available, repertoires were characterized only after the peak T cell response. Participants were mostly white British and included more females than males, and it was suggested by the authors that clonal diversity may have been underestimated.

The sample's time point label is to be understood as: about 28 days (+/-7) after the second vaccine dose. AZD1222 recipients given second doses at about 4 weeks or at about 12 weeks were pooled, since spike-specific TCR depth and breadth were not found to differ between the two schedules. Vaccinee samples came from UK trials COV001 and COV002, including a single-blind randomized controlled phase 2/3 trial of AZD1222 (ChAdOx1 nCoV-19) in healthy adults. Trial participant PBMC samples were collected at day 0 and day 28 after the second dose for TCRbeta chain sequencing. A word on this clone: Its specific antigen is unknown. No quality values exist for individual bases; no much larger clone is one base distant.

The CDR3 regions of human TCRbeta chains were analyzed by immunosequencing. The paper's data handling went like this. Repertoire TCRs were matched against a reference library of SARS-CoV-2-specific TCRs generated with the MIRA antigen-specificity platform. Breadth meant the fraction of unique TCRs that were SARS-CoV-2-associated, whereas depth meant the fraction of total T cells that were SARS-CoV-2-associated. Using the MIRA data, each spike-specific TCR was mapped to the spike region that the TCR reacts to and placed in a CD4 or CD8 class. Log10-transformed breadth and depth values were compared by one-way ANOVA with Sidak's multiple comparisons tests. The clones in this table, taken by TCRdb from immuneACCESS, are in-frame only. Not every clone is retained; where verified, under half of the shortfall comes from an unresolved V gene, and the cause of the rest is unknown. The V and J calls and clone size were taken over from that table, and D and trimming were inferred from the DNA. The sample records tens of thousands of clones, 87% of which are singletons. The leading ten clones occupy more than 9% of the sample.

Taken from the germline V gene, the CDR1 and CDR2 loops are MNHEY and SVGAGI. Trimming removed 7 bases from V and 0 bases from J, leaving 12 bases between the germline ends. The CDR3 goes from the cysteine to the phenylalanine over 14 residues. CDR3 DNA only is kept here, 42 bases in frame from base 1. This receptor was obtained from an adult who received the AZD1222 COVID-19 vaccine. This receptor chain uses TRBV6-5 and TRBJ1-2; no confident D gene assignment can be made. The input for sequencing was peripheral blood, taken 28 days after the second AZD1222 dose. The nucleotide sequence reads TGTGCCAGCATGATTCCCGGAGCTAACTATGGCTACACCTTC. It translates as CASMIPGANYGYTF.